This TCR beta chain emerged from a study of blood T cell repertoires in COVID-19. In the original analysis: Amplifying reference gene primers gave estimates of nucleated cell counts. The data were produced by immunoSEQ multiplex PCR, yet TCRdb's version contains in-frame clones alone and is incomplete. V and J calls plus clone size are reproduced from that table; the DNA served to infer D and trimming. The sample has under 300,000 clones, about nine tenths seen once. The trim removed 1 base at V and 6 bases at J, leaving 15 bases unmatched. The CDR3 has 18 residues. Germline CDR1 and CDR2: GTSNPN and SVGIG (reference sequence). The sample holds a few counts of this clone.

This receptor was identified in a woman aged 25 to 45 with COVID-19, enrolled during active disease. The chain carries TRBV30 and TRBJ2-2, with 9 bases identical to TRBD1. The material sequenced was peripheral blood. Here the CDR3 DNA reads TGTGCCTGGAGTGGTGGAGGGACAGGGTCATTTGCGGCCGGGGAGCTGTTTTTT. Its protein product is CAWSGGGTGSFAAGELFF.